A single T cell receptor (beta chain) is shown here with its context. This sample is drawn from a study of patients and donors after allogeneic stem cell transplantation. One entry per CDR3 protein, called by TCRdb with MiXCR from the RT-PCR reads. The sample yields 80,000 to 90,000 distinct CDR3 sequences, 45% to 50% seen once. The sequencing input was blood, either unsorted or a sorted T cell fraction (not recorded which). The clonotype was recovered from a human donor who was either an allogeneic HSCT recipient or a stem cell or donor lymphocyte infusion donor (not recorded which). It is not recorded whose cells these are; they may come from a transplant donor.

DNA of the CDR3: TGTGCCAGCAGCTTAGAAGGGAACATTCAGTACTTC. The encoded protein is CASSLEGNIQYF. The rearrangement uses TRBV7-9 and TRBJ2-4; the D is unclear. The CDR3 is made up of 12 amino acids. CDR1 and CDR2 (germline): SEHNR, FQNEAQ (reference sequence). V was clipped by 1 base and J by 7 bases, with 5 bases between them. Full variable domain (remainder filled in from reference TRBV7-9 and TRBJ2-4): DTGVSQNPRHKITKRGQNVTFRCDPISEHNRLYWYRQTLGQGPEFLTYFQNEAQLEKSRLLSDRFSAERPKGSFSTLEIQRTEQGDSAMYLCASSLEGNIQYFGAGTRLSVL.